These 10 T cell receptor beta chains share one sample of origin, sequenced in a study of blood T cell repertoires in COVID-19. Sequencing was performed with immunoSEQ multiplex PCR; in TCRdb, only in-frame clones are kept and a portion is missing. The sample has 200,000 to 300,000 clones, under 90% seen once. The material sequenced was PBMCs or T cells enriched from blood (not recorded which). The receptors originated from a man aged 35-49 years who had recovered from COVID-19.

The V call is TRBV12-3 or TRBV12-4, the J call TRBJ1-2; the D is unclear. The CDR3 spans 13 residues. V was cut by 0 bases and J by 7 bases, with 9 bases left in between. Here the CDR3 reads CASSLAPSGGYTF. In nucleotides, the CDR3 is TGTGCCAGCAGTTTAGCACCTTCGGGTGGCTACACCTTC.

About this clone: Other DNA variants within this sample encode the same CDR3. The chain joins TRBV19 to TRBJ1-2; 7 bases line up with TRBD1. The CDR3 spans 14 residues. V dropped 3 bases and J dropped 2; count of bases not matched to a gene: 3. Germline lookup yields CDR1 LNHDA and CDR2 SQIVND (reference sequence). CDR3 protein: CASSIDRENYGYTF. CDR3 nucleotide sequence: TGTGCCAGTAGTATCGACAGGGAGAACTATGGCTACACCTTC.

CDR3 amino acids: CASSQDILAEQFF. CDR3 nucleotides: TGTGCCAGCAGCCAAGACATACTAGCGGAGCAGTTCTTC. V usage is TRBV3-1 (or the pseudogene TRBV3-2) and J usage is TRBJ2-1, with 7 positions matching TRBD2. Trimming took 0 bases from V and 10 from J; bases not matched to a gene: 3. CDR1 is LGHDT and CDR2 is YNNKEL in the germline V gene (reference sequence). The CDR3 length is 13 residues.

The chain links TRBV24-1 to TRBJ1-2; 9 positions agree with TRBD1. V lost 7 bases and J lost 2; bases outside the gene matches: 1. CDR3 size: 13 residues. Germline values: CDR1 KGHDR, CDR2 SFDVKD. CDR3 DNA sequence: TGTGCCACCAGCACAGGGGGCAACTATGGCTACACCTTC. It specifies CATSTGGNYGYTF.

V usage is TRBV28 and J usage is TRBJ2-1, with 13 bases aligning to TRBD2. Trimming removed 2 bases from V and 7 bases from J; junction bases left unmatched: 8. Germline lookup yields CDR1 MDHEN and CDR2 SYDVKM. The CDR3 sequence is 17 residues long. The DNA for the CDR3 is TGTGCCAGCAGTTTAAGGTGGACTAGCGGGAGTAGTAATGAGCAGTTCTTC. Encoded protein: CASSLRWTSGSSNEQFF.

The CDR3 protein is CASGSSGGARNEQFF. DNA of the CDR3: TGTGCCAGCGGGTCTAGCGGGGGGGCGAGAAATGAGCAGTTCTTC. The rearrangement links TRBV9 to TRBJ2-1; 12 bases are shared with TRBD2. With 7 bases clipped from V and 7 bases from J, the junction kept 9 bases outside the gene matches. CDR1 is SGDLS and CDR2 is YYNGEE in the germline V gene. The CDR3 has 15 amino acids.

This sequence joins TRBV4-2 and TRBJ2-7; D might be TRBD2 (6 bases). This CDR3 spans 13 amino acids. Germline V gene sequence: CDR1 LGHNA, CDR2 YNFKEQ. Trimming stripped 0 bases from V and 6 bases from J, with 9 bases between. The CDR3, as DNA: TGTGCCAGCAGCCAAGATGGAGGGGTCGAGCAGTACTTC. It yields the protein CASSQDGGVEQYF.

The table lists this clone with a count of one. This chain's CDR3 is CASSGPGANSPLHF. CDR3 coding DNA: TGTGCCAGCAGTGGTCCAGGGGCTAATTCACCCCTCCACTTT. The rearrangement uses TRBV2 and TRBJ1-6, with a weak D call TRBD1 (6 bases). The CDR3 has 14 residues. Germline CDR1 reads SNHLY; CDR2 reads FYNNEI. Trimming removed 4 bases at V and 6 bases at J, with 10 bases between.

The chain's CDR3 is CASSLIPDSSYNEQFF. CDR3 DNA sequence: TGTGCCAGCAGTTTAATACCAGACAGCTCCTACAATGAGCAGTTCTTC. The genes are TRBV28 and TRBJ2-1; weak D call: TRBD1 (5 bases). The V end was cut by 2 bases, the J end by 0 bases, with 11 bases between. Germline lookup yields CDR1 MDHEN and CDR2 SYDVKM. This CDR3 is built from 16 residues. The full variable domain, completed using reference TRBV28 and TRBJ2-1, is DVKVTQSSRYLVKRTGEKVFLECVQDMDHENMFWYRQDPGLGLRLIYFSYDVKMKEKGDIPEGYSVSREKKERFSLILESASTNQTSMYLCASSLIPDSSYNEQFFGPGTRLTVL.

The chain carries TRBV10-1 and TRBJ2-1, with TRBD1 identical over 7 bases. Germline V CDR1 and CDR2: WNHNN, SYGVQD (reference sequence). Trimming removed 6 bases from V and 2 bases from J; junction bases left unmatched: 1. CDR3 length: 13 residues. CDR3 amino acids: CASRRGPYNEQFF. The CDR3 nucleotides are TGCGCCAGCAGGAGGGGGCCCTACAATGAGCAGTTCTTC.